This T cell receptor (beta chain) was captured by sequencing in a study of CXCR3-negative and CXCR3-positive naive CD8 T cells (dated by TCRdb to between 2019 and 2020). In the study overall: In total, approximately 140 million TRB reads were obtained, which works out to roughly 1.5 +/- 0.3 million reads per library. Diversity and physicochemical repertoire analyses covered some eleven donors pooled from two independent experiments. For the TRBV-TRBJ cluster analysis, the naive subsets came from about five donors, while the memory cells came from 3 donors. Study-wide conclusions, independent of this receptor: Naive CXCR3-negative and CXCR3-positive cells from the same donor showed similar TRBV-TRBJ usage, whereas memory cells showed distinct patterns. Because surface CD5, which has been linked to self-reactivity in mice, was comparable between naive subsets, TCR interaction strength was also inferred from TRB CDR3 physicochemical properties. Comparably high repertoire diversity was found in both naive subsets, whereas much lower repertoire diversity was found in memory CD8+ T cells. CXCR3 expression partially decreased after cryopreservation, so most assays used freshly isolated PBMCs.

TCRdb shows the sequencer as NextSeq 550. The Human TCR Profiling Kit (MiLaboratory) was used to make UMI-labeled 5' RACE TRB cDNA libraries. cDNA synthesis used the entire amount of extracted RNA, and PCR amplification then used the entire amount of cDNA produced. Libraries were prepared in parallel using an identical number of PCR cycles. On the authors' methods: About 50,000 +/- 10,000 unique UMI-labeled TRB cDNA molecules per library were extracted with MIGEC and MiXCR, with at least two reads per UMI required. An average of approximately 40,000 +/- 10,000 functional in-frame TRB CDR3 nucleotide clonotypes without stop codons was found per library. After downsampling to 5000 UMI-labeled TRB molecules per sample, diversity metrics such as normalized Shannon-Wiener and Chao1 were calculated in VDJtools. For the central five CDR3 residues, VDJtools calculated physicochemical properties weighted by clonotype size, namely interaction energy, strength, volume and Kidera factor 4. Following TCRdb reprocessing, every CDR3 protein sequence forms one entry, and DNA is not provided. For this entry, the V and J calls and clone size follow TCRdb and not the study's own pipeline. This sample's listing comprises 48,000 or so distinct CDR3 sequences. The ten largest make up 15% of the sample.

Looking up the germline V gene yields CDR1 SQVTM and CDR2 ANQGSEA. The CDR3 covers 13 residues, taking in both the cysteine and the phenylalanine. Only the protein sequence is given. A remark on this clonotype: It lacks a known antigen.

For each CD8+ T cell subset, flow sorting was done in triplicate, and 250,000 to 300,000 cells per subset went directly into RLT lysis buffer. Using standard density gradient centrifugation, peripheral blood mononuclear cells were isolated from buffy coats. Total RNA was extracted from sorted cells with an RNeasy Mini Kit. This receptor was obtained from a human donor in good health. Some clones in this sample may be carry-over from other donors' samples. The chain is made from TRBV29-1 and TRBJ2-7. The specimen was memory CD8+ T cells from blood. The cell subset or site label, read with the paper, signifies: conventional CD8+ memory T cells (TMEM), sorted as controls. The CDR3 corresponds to CSVVMVIQETQYF.